The clone carrying this T cell receptor beta chain has a handful of counts. Its antigen is not identified. The data derive from a study of cytomegalovirus exposure and HLA in healthy donors. The PCR used 60 Vbeta and 13 Jbeta primers. Using immunoSEQ multiplex PCR, the repertoire was profiled, and TCRdb retains in-frame clones only, with some absent. This table holds about 140,000 clones, 80% found once. Whole-study findings and limits: A list of around 160 TCR beta chains associated with cytomegalovirus was given. It emerged from a later analysis that several of the most significant clusters appeared to be linked to common viral pathogens.

The CDR3 extends over 15 amino acids. The V gene lost 4 bases and the J gene lost 6 bases, with 16 bases spanning the gap. Per the germline V gene, CDR1 is SNHLY and CDR2 is FYNNEI. What was sequenced was PBMCs. The receptor was isolated from a man younger than 40 in good health and CMV-seronegative. V is TRBV2 and J is TRBJ1-5; D may be TRBD1 (5 bases). DNA for the CDR3: TGTGCCAGCAGTGGAGGTCAGGGTTGGAGTCAGCCCCAGCATTTT. Translating gives CASSGGQGWSQPQHF.